These T cell receptor beta chains were read from a single sample in a study of identifying expanded T cells in peripheral blood. Produced via immunoSEQ multiplex PCR; TCRdb's table is partial and in-frame only. Of 100,000 to 150,000 clones listed, about 80% are singletons. Material for sequencing was blood. Every receptor here comes from a person aged 18-69 years in good health. The CDR3 runs from the conserved cysteine through the conserved F or W. D genes are given only for firm matches. Clone size is shown for a subset of rows, as once, few, many or a class of expanded clone.

clone_size j_call v_call cdr3_length d_call cdr3_nt cdr3_aa
. TRBJ2-5 TRBV2 15 TRBD2 TGTGCCAGCAGCGGGGGGGGACTCCCCGCGGAGACCCAGTACTTC CASSGGGLPAETQYF
. TRBJ1-1 TRBV5-1 15 TRBD1 TGCGCCAGCAGCCCTCGACCTGACAGGGGTGCTGAAGCTTTCTTT CASSPRPDRGAEAFF
once TRBJ2-2 TRBV18 13 . TGTGCCAGCTCTCCCCTAGACACCGGGGAGCTGTTTTTT CASSPLDTGELFF
. TRBJ1-3 TRBV5-6 15 TRBD1 TGTGCCAGCAGCGAGGGGGCGCCATCTGGAAACACCATATATTTT CASSEGAPSGNTIYF
. TRBJ2-5 TRBV10-1 14 TRBD2 TGCGCCAGCAGTGATAATCTACTAGCGGAGACCCAGTACTTC CASSDNLLAETQYF
few TRBJ1-1 TRBV5-1 16 TRBD1 TGCGCCAGCAGATCTGGGAGGGACAGCATGAACACTGAAGCTTTCTTT CASRSGRDSMNTEAFF
few TRBJ2-2 TRBV6-6 14 . TGTGCCAGCAGTAACAGGGAGTTCGCCGGGGAGCTGTTTTTT CASSNREFAGELFF
. TRBJ1-6 TRBV4-3 17 . TGCGCCAGCAGCCAAGAAAACAGTATAAACAATAATTCACCCCTCCACTTT CASSQENSINNNSPLHF
. TRBJ2-1 TRBV11-3 15 TRBD1 TGTGCCAGCAGCTTAGAGGCACAGGGGTACAATGAGCAGTTCTTC CASSLEAQGYNEQFF
once TRBJ1-5 TRBV4-3 16 TRBD1 TGCGCCAGCAGCCATGAAAGGACAGGGCCCCATCAGCCCCAGCATTTT CASSHERTGPHQPQHF
. TRBJ1-5 TRBV18 13 . TGTGCCAGCTCGAGGGGACGGGATCAGCCCCAGCATTTT CASSRGRDQPQHF
. TRBJ1-2 TRBV30 12 . TGTGCCTGGAGTGTATCTGGGGGAGGCTACACCTTC CAWSVSGGGYTF
. TRBJ1-4 TRBV6-5 14 . TGTGCCAGCAGACTCGACAGAGATAATGAAAAACTGTTTTTT CASRLDRDNEKLFF
. TRBJ2-7 TRBV11-2 15 TRBD2 TGTGCCAGCAGCTATGGGACTAGCGGATACTACGAGCAGTACTTC CASSYGTSGYYEQYF
. TRBJ2-7 TRBV11-2 12 . TGTGCCAGCAGCTTATCTATCTACGAGCAGTACTTC CASSLSIYEQYF
many TRBJ2-3 TRBV13 14 . TGTGCCAGCAGCCGCCTAGGGATGACAGATACGCAGTATTTT CASSRLGMTDTQYF
once TRBJ2-7 TRBV21-1 15 . TGTGCCAGCAGCAAAGAGGGGACAGGCAACTACGAGCAGTACTTC CASSKEGTGNYEQYF